The 11 T cell receptor beta chains presented below share a single source sample, sequenced in a study of cytomegalovirus exposure and HLA in healthy donors. A multiplex PCR was run with 60 Vbeta primers and 13 Jbeta primers. The assay was immunoSEQ multiplex PCR, and TCRdb's table has in-frame clones only and misses some. Of about 67,000 clones in the sample, 75% to 90% are singletons; the top ten hold 9% to 13%. Sequencing was carried out using PBMCs. Receptor source: a woman aged 30 to 39 in good health and CMV-seropositive.

This clone appeared a few times. The V call is TRBV5-1, the J call TRBJ2-5; TRBD2 matches at 14 bases. Trimming cost V 1 base and J 5 bases; bases outside gene matches: 1. Germline-derived CDR1 and CDR2 are SGHRS and YFSETQ. There are 15 residues in the CDR3. The DNA of the CDR3 is TGCGCCAGCAGCTTGAGACTAGCGGGAGGGGAGACCCAGTACTTC. Its translation: CASSLRLAGGETQYF. Full variable domain (missing parts from reference TRBV5-1 and TRBJ2-5): KAGVTQTPRYLIKTRGQQVTLSCSPISGHRSVSWYQQTPGQGLQFLFEYFSETQRNKGNFPGRFSGRQFSNSRSEMNVSTLELGDSALYLCASSLRLAGGETQYFGPGTRLLVL.

This clone has only one observation. V and J are TRBV19 and TRBJ1-5; 8 nucleotides agree with TRBD1. CDR3 length: 17 amino acids. The germline V gene encodes CDR1 LNHDA and CDR2 SQIVND (reference sequence). After removal of 1 base from V and 6 bases from J, the junction contained 11 bases not matched to a gene. CDR3 bases: TGTGCCAGTAGTATAGGGGAGGACAGGGAGGTAGGTCAGCCCCAGCATTTT. Residues: CASSIGEDREVGQPQHF. Variable domain in full (rest from reference TRBV19 and TRBJ1-5): DGGITQSPKYLFRKEGQNVTLSCEQNLNHDAMYWYRQDPGQGLRLIYYSQIVNDFQKGDIAEGYSVSREKKESFPLTVTSAQKNPTAFYLCASSIGEDREVGQPQHFGDGTRLSIL.

The genes are TRBV10-3 and TRBJ2-3; D is unclear. The CDR3 covers 12 residues. V gave up 5 bases and J gave up 6 bases, with 9 bases separating them. Germline-derived CDR1 and CDR2 are ENHRY and SYGVKD. The CDR3, as DNA: TGTGCCATCAGTTTACTCGGGGATACGCAGTATTTT. This encodes CAISLLGDTQYF.

The chain carries TRBV5-4 and TRBJ2-3; 10 bases align to TRBD2. The length of the CDR3 is 18 residues. With V trimmed by 2 bases and J by 2 bases, 11 bases remained unmatched. Germline loops: CDR1 SGHNT, CDR2 YYREEE (reference sequence). CDR3 sequence (DNA): TGTGCCAGCAGCTTCACTTCCGGCGGGACTAGCGCCACAGATACGCAGTATTTT. Protein sequence: CASSFTSGGTSATDTQYF.

V and J are TRBV6-5 and TRBJ2-5; TRBD1 matches at 7 bases. V lost 6 bases, J lost 4 bases, and 11 bases stayed unmatched. The germline V gene encodes CDR1 MNHEY and CDR2 SVGAGI. The CDR3 totals 15 residues. CDR3 nucleotides: TGTGCCAGCAGGCCCGACAGGGCGGTCCGAGAGACCCAGTACTTC. It specifies CASRPDRAVRETQYF.

This chain connects TRBV5-1 to TRBJ1-1; the match to TRBD1 covers 8 bases. Per the germline V gene, CDR1 is SGHRS and CDR2 is YFSETQ. CDR3 length: 13 residues. With V trimmed by 1 base and J by 7 bases, 3 bases remained unmatched. The DNA for the CDR3 is TGCGCCAGCAGCTTGCAGGGGGCAAATGAAGCTTTCTTT. This encodes CASSLQGANEAFF.

The chain joins TRBV7-8 to TRBJ1-2, with a tentative D call TRBD1 (5 bases). Germline V CDR1 and CDR2: SGHVS, FQNEAQ. Trimming shortened V by 5 bases and J by 7 bases, and 14 bases separated the two germline ends. The CDR3 extends over 13 amino acids. This CDR3 is CASSRQGWSGYTF. The CDR3, as DNA: TGTGCCAGCAGCCGTCAGGGTTGGAGTGGCTACACCTTC.

This clone was observed a few times. For the CDR3, the DNA is TGCGCCAGCAAAGGGACTAGCGGGCCGCAGGTAATAGATACGCAGTATTTT. This codes for CASKGTSGPQVIDTQYF. The rearrangement joins TRBV4-1 to TRBJ2-3; TRBD2 agrees at 12 bases. This CDR3 region has 17 residues. The V and J ends lost 7 bases and 5 bases, in that order; junction bases with no gene match: 13. Germline V gene lookup returns CDR1 MGHRA and CDR2 YSYEKL.

V gene TRBV18 combines with J gene TRBJ2-7; TRBD1 matches 9 bases. This CDR3 contains 15 residues. V shed 4 bases, J shed 5 bases, and the junction held 9 bases outside the gene matches. CDR1 is KGHSH and CDR2 is LQKENI in the germline V gene. The CDR3 coding sequence is TGTGCCAGCTCACGGGGACAGGGAAGTCGTAACGAGCAGTACTTC. Protein product: CASSRGQGSRNEQYF.

The chain combines TRBV18 with TRBJ2-5, with a weak D call TRBD1 (6 bases). The germline V gene has CDR1 KGHSH and CDR2 LQKENI. V shed 1 base and J shed 1 base, with 19 bases lying between them. The CDR3 spans 18 residues. CDR3 coding DNA: TGTGCCAGCTCACCACTTGGAACTAGACGACAGGCCCAAGAGACCCAGTACTTC. It encodes CASSPLGTRRQAQETQYF.

The chain couples TRBV27 to TRBJ2-7; 9 bases agree with TRBD1. The J segment lost 3 bases and the V segment lost 6 bases, leaving 6 bases of the junction unmatched. This CDR3 is built from 14 residues. Germline V lookup: CDR1 MNHEY, CDR2 SMNVEV (reference sequence). CDR3 in amino acids: CASSRTGVNYEQYF. As DNA, the CDR3 is TGTGCCAGCAGCCGGACAGGGGTCAACTACGAGCAGTACTTC.